Included here is one TCR beta chain sequence, with context. As yet, its antigen is unknown. Assay: immunoSEQ multiplex PCR; the TCRdb copy retains only in-frame clones and omits some. The table has around 25,000 clones, around 69% seen once. The sample originates from a study of cytotoxic CD8 clonotypes in ibrutinib-treated CLL. Overall study context: Following a median 12 months of treatment, with a range of 6 to 36, response samples were taken. Study-level findings and limits: Baseline clonality, above age-matched healthy donor levels, tracked circulating CD8+ T-cell counts.

The origin of this receptor is a human donor with chronic lymphocytic leukemia. Sequencing was performed on PBMCs, taken at disease progression, from a patient treated with ibrutinib.

For the CDR3, the DNA is TGTGCCAGCAGTGATCTCGGGGGGGCCCAAGAGACCCAGTACTTC. Encoded protein: CASSDLGGAQETQYF. J is TRBJ2-5 and V is TRBV2, with 8 bases lining up with TRBD2. V shed 3 bases, J shed 1 base, and the junction held 4 bases outside the gene matches. Per the germline V gene, CDR1 is SNHLY and CDR2 is FYNNEI. The CDR3 sequence is 15 residues long. Full variable domain (rest looked up from reference TRBV2 and TRBJ2-5): EPEVTQTPSHQVTQMGQEVILRCVPISNHLYFYWYRQILGQKVEFLVSFYNNEISEKSEIFDDQFSVERPDGSNFTLKIRSTKLEDSAMYFCASSDLGGAQETQYFGPGTRLLVL.